Listed below are T cell receptor beta chains from one sample, sequenced in a study of cytomegalovirus exposure and HLA in healthy donors. Only in-frame clones appear in the TCRdb table, and some are missing; sequencing was by immunoSEQ multiplex PCR. The sample lists roughly 190,000 clones; around 81% were seen once. The sequencing sample was made of PBMCs. Receptor source: a man aged 18 to 30 in good health and CMV-seronegative. The CDR3 runs from the conserved cysteine through the conserved F or W. The order of the fields is J gene, CDR3 length, V gene, CDR3 protein.

TRBJ2-7 | 15 | TRBV13 | CASSHRGRAAYEQYF
TRBJ1-1 | 15 | TRBV7-2 | CASSLLTGMNTEAFF
TRBJ2-7 | 12 | TRBV7-9 | CSITQSSYEQYF
TRBJ2-7 | 17 | TRBV7-9 | CASSLVSLRQGTYEQYF
TRBJ2-1 | 15 | TRBV7-9 | CASSFMRGAVHEQFF
TRBJ2-7 | 18 | TRBV29-1 | CSVTSPGASGRGNYEQYF
TRBJ2-3 | 16 | TRBV5-4 | CASSLVLAGPTDTQYF
TRBJ2-7 | 15 | TRBV5-6 | CASSVLGAGSYEQYF
TRBJ2-7 | 19 | TRBV4-3 | CASSQGFRDRTNLLHEQYF
TRBJ2-7 | 14 | TRBV10-3 | CAIRKQGIGNEQYF
TRBJ2-2 | 15 | TRBV7-6 | CASSSLPGDSGELFF
TRBJ1-3 | 14 | TRBV16 | CASSHLISGNTIYF
TRBJ1-2 | 15 | TRBV4-1 | CASSHDRGTNYGYTF
TRBJ1-4 | 14 | TRBV13 | CASRQRGSNEKLFF
TRBJ2-7 | 17 | TRBV19 | CASSITMFTGGQNEQYF
TRBJ1-1 | 18 | TRBV19 | CASLIGVRGPAGKTEAFF
TRBJ1-1 | 11 | TRBV20-1 | CSATPGSGAFF
TRBJ2-1 | 16 | TRBV4-1 | CASSQVVTGGAGEQFF
TRBJ2-5 | 13 | TRBV6-5 | CASRAGGLETQYF
TRBJ2-7 | 12 | TRBV7-3 | CASSEGGREQYF
TRBJ1-2 | 13 | TRBV28 | CASRYRGTYGYTF
TRBJ1-5 | 16 | TRBV2 | CASRLTGGYSNQPQHF
TRBJ2-3 | 15 | TRBV7-9 | CASSPPGTSGDAQYF
TRBJ2-2 | 17 | TRBV7-6 | CASSSLAGDGNTGELFF
TRBJ1-5 | 14 | TRBV27 | CASSWGGGNQPQHF
TRBJ2-6 | 16 | TRBV19 | CASRQQGTGGANVLTF
TRBJ2-5 | 16 | TRBV5-6 | CASSRSRGVDQETQYF
TRBJ2-7 | 15 | TRBV6-1 | CASSAGTGGFHEQYF
TRBJ2-1 | 14 | TRBV6-5 | CASSSGESYNEQFF
TRBJ1-3 | 15 | TRBV18 | CAIGAGSNSGNTIYF
TRBJ2-5 | 18 | TRBV5-4 | CASSLEVARGLAVETQYF
TRBJ2-7 | 15 | TRBV7-6 | CASSFRAGTGYEQYF
TRBJ2-3 | 15 | TRBV5-4 | CASTFKGTRVDTQYF
TRBJ2-7 | 15 | TRBV7-2 | CASSPAGGLIYEQYF
TRBJ1-5 | 15 | TRBV19 | CASLPMGAGNQPQHF
TRBJ1-2 | 13 | TRBV6-5 | CASSYGGNYGYTF
TRBJ2-3 | 14 | TRBV28 | CASSLGDRGYTQYF
TRBJ2-1 | 17 | TRBV9 | CASSVIESGGSYNEQFF
TRBJ1-3 | 13 | TRBV6-4 | CASSPDNGNTIYF
TRBJ1-4 | 13 | TRBV4-2 | CASSQGAQEKLFF
TRBJ2-7 | 15 | TRBV9 | CASSVEGGAGYEQYF
TRBJ1-2 | 17 | TRBV18 | CASSSLAGGNPNYGYTF
TRBJ2-1 | 15 | TRBV5-1 | CASSLHDRGVNEQFF
TRBJ2-5 | 14 | TRBV7-9 | CASSPDSFQETQYF
TRBJ2-7 | 15 | TRBV9 | CASSVGTGGVYEQYF
TRBJ1-1 | 14 | TRBV6-1 | CASSPQGSNTEAFF
TRBJ1-2 | 15 | TRBV7-2 | CASSPRGADDYGYTF
TRBJ1-2 | 14 | TRBV5-1 | CASSPRGEVRGYTF
TRBJ1-1 | 12 | TRBV27 | CASSLSGGEAFF
TRBJ2-2 | 16 | TRBV2 | CASSPNPGGNTGELFF
TRBJ2-1 | 15 | TRBV11-2 | CASSLYAGRGNEQFF
TRBJ2-7 | 15 | TRBV4-3 | CASSQDYQNSYEQYF